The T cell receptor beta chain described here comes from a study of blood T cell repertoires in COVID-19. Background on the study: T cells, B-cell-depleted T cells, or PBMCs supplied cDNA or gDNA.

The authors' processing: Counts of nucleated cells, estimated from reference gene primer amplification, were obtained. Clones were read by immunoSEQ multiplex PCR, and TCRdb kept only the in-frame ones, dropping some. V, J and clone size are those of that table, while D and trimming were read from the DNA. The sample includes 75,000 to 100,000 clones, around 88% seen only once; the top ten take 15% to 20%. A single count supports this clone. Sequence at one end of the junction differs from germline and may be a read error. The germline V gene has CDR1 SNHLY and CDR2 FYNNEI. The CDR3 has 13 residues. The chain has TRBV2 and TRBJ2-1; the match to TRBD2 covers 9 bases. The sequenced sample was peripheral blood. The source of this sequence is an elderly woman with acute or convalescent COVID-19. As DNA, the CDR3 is TGTGCCAGCGTACGACTAATGGCGGGGGGGCCAATCTTC. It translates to CASVRLMAGGPIF.